This T cell receptor beta chain was retrieved from a study of T cell responses to AZD1222 COVID-19 vaccine. Study conclusions and caveats: Donors were largely white British and mainly female; clonal diversity was possibly underestimated. Once two AZD1222 doses were given, Spike-specific TCR breadth and depth went up. Seropositive AZD1222 recipients at baseline numbered only five to seven. Per reports, nearly half of all spike-specific TCRs target regions that are unmutated in variants.

Only in-frame clones appear in the TCRdb table, and some are missing; sequencing was by immunoSEQ multiplex PCR. This table holds about 150,000 clones, roughly nine tenths found once. As regards this clone: Its antigen is currently unknown. One end of the junction is discordant with germline, which a read error may explain.

Source: peripheral blood, taken on day 0 of AZD1222 vaccination. The TCR was taken from an adult in good health.

As DNA, the CDR3 is TGCGCCAGCATTCAATGGGGGGTACTGGGCACAGATACGCAGTATTTT. Residues: CASIQWGVLGTDTQYF. V gene TRBV23-1 combines with J gene TRBJ2-3, with a weak D call TRBD2 (6 bases). TRBV23-1 is an ORF, and what it does is uncertain. The CDR3 is 16 residues long.